The 23 T cell receptor beta chains below come from one sample, sequenced in a study of T cell repertoires in cytomegalovirus infection (dated by TCRdb to the late 2010s). The sequencer listed for this sample is Illumina HiSeq 1500. The public reads were quality trimmed at Q25 with fastp and then assembled into clones with MiXCR by TCRdb, keeping productive beta chains. Rows with a matching CDR3 protein are joined into one entry that keeps the most common DNA and genes. This sample is represented by hundreds of thousands of distinct CDR3 sequences; more than 20% of them were singletons. The ten largest clones take up around 8% of the sample. Sequencing was performed on CD8+ T cells from PBMCs. The receptor source for this set is a human donor in good health (CMV status not recorded). Some clones in this sample may be carry-over from other donors' samples.

The rearrangement joins TRBV24-1 to TRBJ2-6; D is unresolved. Germline V gene sequence: CDR1 KGHDR, CDR2 SFDVKD. The CDR3 loop spans 16 amino acids. Trimming removed 1 base from V and 0 bases from J, with 6 bases in between. CDR3 sequence reads: CATSDFKSSGANVLTF. The DNA of the CDR3 is TGTGCCACCAGTGATTTTAAGAGCTCTGGGGCCAACGTCCTGACTTTC.

The J gene is TRBJ1-1, the V gene TRBV15; D unresolved. The CDR3 totals 12 residues. V was trimmed by 3 bases and J by 4 bases, leaving 6 bases between them. The V gene's germline CDR1 is LNHNV and CDR2 YYDKDF (reference sequence). CDR3 nucleotide sequence: TGTGCCACCAGCAGGAGCGGCACTGAAGCTTTCTTT. Amino acid sequence: CATSRSGTEAFF.

This clonotype was counted many times. J is TRBJ2-1 and V is TRBV6-5; 11 bases are shared with TRBD2. Unmatched junction bases numbered 6, after V lost 2 bases and J lost 9 bases. The CDR3 runs 15 residues. Looked up from germline, CDR1 is MNHEY and CDR2 is SVGAGI. Here the CDR3 DNA reads TGTGCCAGCAGTTACCAGACTAGCGGGGAGGGTGAGCAGTTCTTC. Protein sequence: CASSYQTSGEGEQFF.

This clonotype was seen only a few times. The rearrangement joins TRBV7-9 to TRBJ2-3; no reliable D call. Germline V gene lookup returns CDR1 SEHNR and CDR2 FQNEAQ (reference sequence). This CDR3 has 8 amino acids. Trimming took 4 bases from V and 14 from J, leaving 4 bases between them. The DNA of the CDR3 is TGTGCCAGCAGCTATAGGTATTTT. It translates to CASSYRYF.

This chain joins TRBV29-1 and TRBJ2-7; D is unclear. The CDR3 length is 13 residues. The germline V and J ends were trimmed by 1 base and 6 bases, with 13 bases remaining between them. Per the germline V gene, CDR1 is SQVTM and CDR2 is ANQGSEA. DNA for the CDR3: TGCAGCGTTGAAGGCCCTACAATCGGCGAGCAGTACTTC. It codes for CSVEGPTIGEQYF.

The chain uses TRBV12-3 or TRBV12-4 and TRBJ2-1; tentative D call: TRBD2 (6 bases). Trimming stripped 5 bases from V and 10 bases from J, with 15 bases between. The CDR3 extends over 13 amino acids. The CDR3 here is CASSLSWGGEQFF. As DNA, the CDR3 is TGTGCCAGCAGTCTCTCGTGGGGAGGCGAGCAGTTCTTC.

The rearrangement uses TRBV7-9 and TRBJ2-1; 9 bases agree with TRBD2. V gave up 6 bases and J gave up 8 bases; unmatched junction bases: 14. The V gene's germline CDR1 is SEHNR and CDR2 FQNEAQ (reference sequence). This CDR3 is built from 16 residues. The chain's CDR3 is CASRRTAGGRVHEQFF. CDR3 nucleotide sequence: TGTGCCAGCAGGAGGACGGCGGGGGGGCGAGTCCATGAGCAGTTCTTC.

The V gene is TRBV4-2, the J gene TRBJ2-2, with no clear D. CDR3 length: 14 residues. V gave up 3 bases and J gave up 6 bases, with 11 bases separating them. CDR1 is LGHNA and CDR2 is YNFKEQ in the germline V gene. The CDR3 sequence is CASSHSGTAGELFF. CDR3 sequence (DNA): TGTGCCAGCAGCCATTCCGGAACCGCCGGGGAGCTGTTTTTT.

This sequence joins TRBV6-6 and TRBJ1-1, with a weak D call TRBD1 (5 bases). Germline CDR1 reads MNHNY; CDR2 reads SVGAGI (reference sequence). This CDR3 is built from 19 residues. The V and J ends lost 2 bases and 7 bases respectively, with 29 bases between them. The DNA of the CDR3 is TGTGCCAGCAGTTACAGTCTAAGACAGACAGATCCTGCCGGGGGTGAAGCTTTCTTT. Residues: CASSYSLRQTDPAGGEAFF.

This clonotype was seen a handful of times. This chain uses TRBV3-1 with TRBJ2-1; D ambiguous. CDR1 LGHDT and CDR2 YNNKEL come from the germline V gene (reference sequence). The CDR3 has 13 amino acids. Trimming removed 0 bases from V and 10 bases from J, with 10 bases in between. CDR3 sequence (DNA): TGTGCCAGCAGCCAAGATGAGGTTGAAGAGCAGTTCTTC. This codes for CASSQDEVEEQFF.

This clonotype occurred a few times. The chain recombines TRBV6-6 with TRBJ1-2; perhaps TRBD1 as D (6 bases). CDR1 is MNHNY and CDR2 is SVGAGI in the germline V gene (reference sequence). Trimming took 0 bases from V and 6 from J, leaving 11 bases between them. The CDR3 covers 14 residues. CDR3 DNA sequence: TGTGCCAGCAGTTACTCGAGGGCAGGGGATGGCTACACCTTC. Protein sequence: CASSYSRAGDGYTF.

J is TRBJ2-5 and V is TRBV7-9, with a weak D call TRBD1 (6 bases). Germline CDR1 SEHNR, CDR2 FQNEAQ (reference sequence). V was shortened by 1 base and J by 5 bases, with 17 bases between the two germline ends. The CDR3 is made up of 16 amino acids. The CDR3: CASSLDRDIQRETQYF. Written as DNA, the CDR3 is TGTGCCAGCAGCTTAGACCGGGACATTCAGAGGGAGACCCAGTACTTC. The entire variable domain, with the rest obtained from reference TRBV7-9 and TRBJ2-5, is as follows: DTGVSQNPRHKITKRGQNVTFRCDPISEHNRLYWYRQTLGQGPEFLTYFQNEAQLEKSRLLSDRFSAERPKGSFSTLEIQRTEQGDSAMYLCASSLDRDIQRETQYFGPGTRLLVL.

Only a few counts were recorded for this clonotype. The rearrangement uses TRBV29-1 and TRBJ2-3, with D unresolved. The CDR3 is 15 amino acids. V shed 6 bases and J shed 0 bases, with 16 bases lying between them. Germline CDR1 reads SQVTM; CDR2 reads ANQGSEA. In nucleotides, the CDR3 is TGCAGCGTCGACCTCGGGCGACGAAGCACAGATACGCAGTATTTT. Its protein is CSVDLGRRSTDTQYF.

This clonotype has ten or more counts. The J gene is TRBJ2-7, the V gene TRBV7-8; D is undetermined. V dropped 1 base and J dropped 3 bases, with 7 bases sitting between them. Germline-derived CDR1 and CDR2 are SGHVS and FQNEAQ. The CDR3 sequence is 13 residues long. CDR3 residues: CASSLGLDYEQYV. The CDR3 DNA follows: TGTGCCAGCAGCTTAGGTTTAGACTACGAGCAGTACGTC.

J is TRBJ1-1 and V is TRBV7-9; TRBD1 matches at 9 bases. The J segment lost 6 bases and the V segment lost 6 bases, leaving 14 bases of the junction unmatched. This CDR3 is built from 16 residues. Germline V gene lookup returns CDR1 SEHNR and CDR2 FQNEAQ (reference sequence). CDR3: CASSPSPGQGRPEAFF. The CDR3 DNA reads as TGTGCCAGCAGTCCTTCCCCGGGACAGGGTAGACCTGAAGCTTTCTTT.

This clonotype turned up a few times. This chain uses TRBV4-1 with TRBJ2-2; tentatively, D is TRBD2 (5 bases). The CDR3 consists of 12 residues. Trimming took off 8 bases at V and 5 bases at J, with 9 bases between the two ends. The V gene's germline CDR1 is MGHRA and CDR2 YSYEKL. The CDR3 nucleotides are TGCGCCAGCGAGGGTACGACCGGGGAGCTGTTTTTT. As protein: CASEGTTGELFF.

The V gene is TRBV11-2, the J gene TRBJ2-5, with D perhaps TRBD2 (6 bases). Germline V gene data show CDR1 as SGHAT and CDR2 as FQNNGV. V lost 8 bases, J lost 4 bases, and 17 bases lay in between. The CDR3 has 14 residues. CDR3 bases: TGTGCCAGCGGGCTAACGGGGGATGGAGAGACCCAGTACTTC. The encoded protein is CASGLTGDGETQYF.

This clonotype was counted once. This sequence joins TRBV12-3 or TRBV12-4 and TRBJ2-1; 10 bases line up with TRBD1. The CDR3 extends over 18 amino acids. V shed 3 bases and J 4 bases; nucleotides not matched to a gene: 12. The CDR3 DNA follows: TGTGCCAGCAGTTTCTTCTCGGGACAGGGGCCAATTTACAATGAGCAGTTCTTC. This gives the protein CASSFFSGQGPIYNEQFF.

This clonotype was detected many times. The rearrangement joins TRBV4-3 to TRBJ1-4, with TRBD1 as a possible D gene (6 bases). This CDR3 comprises 16 residues. Germline CDR1 and CDR2: LGHNA and YSLEER. V lost 0 bases, J lost 7 bases, and 15 bases lay in between. The CDR3 bases are TGCGCCAGCAGCCAAGATTCCCCAGGGGCCGGTGAAAAACTGTTTTTT. Its translation is CASSQDSPGAGEKLFF.

As regards this clonotype: A junction end diverges from the germline sequence, so it may reflect a read error. The chain has TRBV6-2 or TRBV6-3 and TRBJ2-7; maybe TRBD2 (6 bases). Germline values: CDR1 MNHEY, CDR2 SVGEGT. The CDR3 totals 13 residues. The CDR3 DNA reads TGTGTCAGCACCCCCGTGGAGGGCCACGAGCAGTACTTC. Its protein is CVSTPVEGHEQYF.

This clonotype occurred once. A much larger clone lies one base from this, so it may be a read error. The chain links TRBV28 to TRBJ1-5, with 8 bases aligning to TRBD1. CDR1 MDHEN and CDR2 SYDVKM come from the germline V gene. The CDR3 length is 14 residues. This chain's CDR3 is CACSVRGRFQPQHF. DNA of the CDR3: TGTGCCTGCAGTGTCAGGGGGCGGTTTCAGCCCCAGCATTTT.

This clonotype was seen more than once but under ten times. The chain links TRBV6-6 to TRBJ1-1; the D gene is possibly TRBD1 (6 bases). Trimming shortened V by 4 bases and J by 0 bases, and 15 bases separated the two germline ends. Germline-derived CDR1 and CDR2 are MNHNY and SVGAGI (reference sequence). CDR3 length equals 16 residues. The CDR3 DNA sequence: TGTGCCAGCAGTTTCACAGGGAGGGGGATGAACACTGAAGCTTTCTTT. This codes for CASSFTGRGMNTEAFF.

The table lists this clonotype with many counts. This may come from a read error, since a much larger clone is one base off. J is TRBJ2-3 and V is TRBV7-9; D remains unclear. The germline CDR1 and CDR2 sequences are SEHNR and FQNEAQ (reference sequence). The CDR3 has 12 residues. V was shortened by 7 bases and J by 0 bases, with 5 bases between the two germline ends. CDR3 loop: CASTLSTDTQYF. The CDR3 DNA follows: TGTGCCAGCACCCTGAGCACAGATACGCAGTATTTT.